This T cell receptor (beta chain) is drawn from a study of blood T cell repertoires in COVID-19. Overall study: T cells, B-cell-depleted T cells, or PBMCs supplied cDNA or gDNA.

V lost 0 bases, J lost 7 bases, and 4 bases lay in between. CDR1 and CDR2 (germline): MDHEN, SYDVKM. CDR3 length: 11 residues. Original handling: Quantification of nucleated cells was approximated via reference gene primer amplification. The data were produced by immunoSEQ multiplex PCR, yet TCRdb's version contains in-frame clones alone and is incomplete. The D gene and trimming were derived from the DNA, and the V and J assignments and clone size from that table. The sample has under 150,000 clones, about four fifths seen once. The source is a man older than 75 with active or convalescent COVID-19. This rearrangement joins TRBV28 to TRBJ2-7; D uncertain. Material: peripheral blood. CDR3 sequence: CASSLWAEQYF. CDR3 bases: TGTGCCAGCAGTTTATGGGCAGAGCAGTACTTC.